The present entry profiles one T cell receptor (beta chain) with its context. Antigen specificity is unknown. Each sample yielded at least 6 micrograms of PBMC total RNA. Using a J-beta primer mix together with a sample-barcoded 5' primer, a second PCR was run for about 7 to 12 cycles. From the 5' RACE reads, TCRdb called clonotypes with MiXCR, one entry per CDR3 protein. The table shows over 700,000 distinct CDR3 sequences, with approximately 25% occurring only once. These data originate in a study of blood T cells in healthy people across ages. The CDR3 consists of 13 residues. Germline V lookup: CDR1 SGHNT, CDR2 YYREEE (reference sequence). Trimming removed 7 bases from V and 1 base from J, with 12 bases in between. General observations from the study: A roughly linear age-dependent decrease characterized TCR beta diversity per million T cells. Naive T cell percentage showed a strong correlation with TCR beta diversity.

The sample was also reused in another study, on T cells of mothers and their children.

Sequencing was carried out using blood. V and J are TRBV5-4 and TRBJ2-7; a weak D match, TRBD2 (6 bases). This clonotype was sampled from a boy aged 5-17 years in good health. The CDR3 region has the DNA TGTGCCAGCCAAGGGGCGGGATCCTACGAGCAGTACTTC. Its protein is CASQGAGSYEQYF. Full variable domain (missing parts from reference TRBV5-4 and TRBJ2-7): ETGVTQSPTHLIKTRGQQVTLRCSSQSGHNTVSWYQQALGQGPQFIFQYYREEENGRGNFPPRFSGLQFPNYSSELNVNALELDDSALYLCASQGAGSYEQYFGPGTRLTVT.